This T cell receptor (beta chain) was recorded in a study of OX40 agonist ivuxolimab in advanced cancers. Findings of the study overall: CD8+ T cells showed, on average, more clonal expansion than CD4+ cells. Low normalized T-cell clonal expansion also characterized some of the nonresponders. By week 6 at 0.1 to 3.0 mg/kg, blood CD4+ and CD8+ T cells had expanded clonally.

Patients were ineligible given autoimmune disease history or systemic immunosuppression. The V end was cut by 3 bases, the J end by 1 base, with 22 bases between. The CDR3 totals 18 residues. Per germline, CDR1 SGDLS and CDR2 YYNGEE. As for this clone: Its antigen is not identified.

Some clones are missing from TCRdb's copy, which holds only in-frame ones; the method was immunoSEQ multiplex PCR. The sample lists 77,000 or so clones, roughly 92% occurring once. The chain links TRBV9 to TRBJ1-1, with D unresolved. The sequence was collected from an adult with an advanced solid tumor such as melanoma, head and neck, liver or kidney cancer. Specimen: CD4+ or CD8+ T cells sorted from blood, collected in a trial of the OX40 agonist ivuxolimab. CDR3 loop: CASSGIREAKDGNTEAFF. CDR3 DNA: TGTGCCAGCAGCGGGATCCGGGAGGCGAAAGACGGGAACACTGAAGCTTTCTTT.